Shown below are 6 T cell receptor beta chains from a single sample sequenced in a study of shared clonotypes between healthy human individuals. Using immunoSEQ multiplex PCR, the repertoire was profiled, and TCRdb retains in-frame clones only, with some absent. The repertoire holds some 79,000 clones, about 61% seen once, with roughly half in the top ten. The sample consisted of memory CD8+ T cells sorted from blood. Subset: CD45RO+ cells pooled with CCR7-negative TemRA cells. These receptors originate from a man younger than 40 in good health.

The chain is built from TRBV7-9 and TRBJ1-3; 7 nucleotides match TRBD1. The J segment lost 1 base and the V segment lost 2 bases, leaving 14 bases of the junction unmatched. In germline, CDR1 is SEHNR, CDR2 FQNEAQ (reference sequence). The CDR3 is made up of 19 amino acids. The CDR3 nucleotides are TGTGCCAGCAGCTTAAGGGTCAGGGGGAAACAGAGTTCTGGAAACACCATATATTTT. Amino acid sequence: CASSLRVRGKQSSGNTIYF.

This chain connects TRBV6-1 to TRBJ2-7, with 7 bases identical to TRBD1. Germline trimming cut 2 bases from V and 1 base from J; bases unmatched to any gene: 5. The CDR3 is 15 amino acids. Germline assignment: CDR1 MNHNS and CDR2 SASEGT. CDR3 nucleotide sequence: TGTGCCAGCAGTGAATCGCCGGGACAGTCCTACGAGCAGTACTTC. Translated: CASSESPGQSYEQYF.

The chain combines TRBV2 with TRBJ1-1; D is uncertain. The CDR3 runs 15 residues. Trimming took 4 bases from V and 5 from J, leaving 17 bases between them. Germline V lookup: CDR1 SNHLY, CDR2 FYNNEI. The CDR3 DNA follows: TGTGCCAGCAGTGCCTTCCTGATAAAAAGGACTGAAGCTTTCTTT. Translation gives CASSAFLIKRTEAFF.

J is TRBJ1-2 and V is TRBV25-1, with 11 bases lining up with TRBD1. CDR1 and CDR2 from the germline V gene are MGHDK and SYGVNS. The CDR3 has 17 residues. Unmatched junction bases numbered 11, after V lost 4 bases and J lost 4 bases. This chain's CDR3 is CASSAGQGARAGYGYTF. DNA of the CDR3: TGTGCCAGCAGTGCCGGACAGGGGGCGCGGGCCGGCTATGGCTACACCTTC.

The chain uses TRBV6-1 and TRBJ2-7; no definite D call. CDR1 is MNHNS and CDR2 is SASEGT in the germline V gene. V was pared by 5 bases and J by 2 bases, with 7 bases between. The CDR3 totals 12 residues. This chain's CDR3 is CASSPSPYEQYF. The CDR3 DNA follows: TGTGCCAGCAGTCCGTCGCCCTACGAGCAGTACTTC.

This clone was counted many times. Other nucleotide sequences from this sample produce the same CDR3. The chain carries TRBV6-4 and TRBJ2-3; 11 bases map to TRBD2. The J segment lost 4 bases and the V segment lost 0 bases, leaving 0 bases of the junction unmatched. The germline V gene has CDR1 MRHNA and CDR2 SNTAGT. CDR3 length equals 15 residues. The CDR3 reads CASSDSSGRADTQYF. The CDR3 coding sequence is TGTGCCAGCAGTGACTCTAGCGGGAGGGCAGATACGCAGTATTTT.